Each of the 25 T cell receptor beta chains below was sequenced from the same sample in a study of blood T cell repertoires in COVID-19. Some clones are missing from TCRdb's copy, which holds only in-frame ones; the method was immunoSEQ multiplex PCR. The sample has roughly 230,000 clones; around 84% are singletons. The sample comprised peripheral blood. The receptor source for this set is a middle-aged man with acute or convalescent COVID-19.

In its sample, this clone was seen once. This chain uses TRBV2 with TRBJ1-1; D is unclear. Germline-derived CDR1 and CDR2 are SNHLY and FYNNEI. The CDR3 sequence is 15 residues long. V lost 1 base to trimming and J lost 0 bases, with 9 bases between them. The CDR3 loop is CASSEEPYLNTEAFF. CDR3 nucleotide sequence: TGTGCCAGCAGTGAAGAGCCATACCTGAACACTGAAGCTTTCTTT.

The table lists this clone with a count of one. J is TRBJ1-1 and V is TRBV9; 9 nucleotides match TRBD1. The germline V gene has CDR1 SGDLS and CDR2 YYNGEE. J lost 5 bases, V lost 4 bases, and 9 bases had no gene match. The CDR3 runs to 15 residues. The CDR3 bases are TGTGCCAGCAGCTTTATACAGGGGGCGGGAACTGAAGCTTTCTTT. Its protein is CASSFIQGAGTEAFF.

The J gene is TRBJ1-2, the V gene TRBV28; D gene ambiguous. The germline gives CDR1 MDHEN, CDR2 SYDVKM. This CDR3 has 14 amino acids. Trimming removed 1 base from V and 1 base from J, with 7 bases in between. The CDR3: CASSLYGNNYGYTF. The DNA for the CDR3 is TGTGCCAGCAGTTTATACGGGAATAACTATGGCTACACCTTC.

The chain combines TRBV12-3 or TRBV12-4 with TRBJ1-2; no reliable D call. V lost 2 bases and J lost 8, with 9 bases in between. The CDR3 consists of 12 residues. The CDR3 DNA is TGTGCCAGCAGTTTACGGGATGGCGGCTACACCTTC. Translated, it gives CASSLRDGGYTF.

The chain has TRBV9 and TRBJ2-3; 13 positions agree with TRBD2. V trimming: 0 bases; J trimming: 0 bases; junction bases outside the gene matches: 4. The V gene's germline CDR1 is SGDLS and CDR2 YYNGEE. The CDR3 loop spans 18 amino acids. This chain's CDR3 is CASSVELAGGISTDTQYF. CDR3 DNA sequence: TGTGCCAGCAGCGTAGAACTAGCGGGGGGGATTAGCACAGATACGCAGTATTTT.

This clone was detected only a few times. The chain couples TRBV5-1 to TRBJ1-2, with D maybe TRBD1 (5 bases). The CDR3 runs 15 residues. The germline V gene encodes CDR1 SGHRS and CDR2 YFSETQ. With 1 base removed from V and 8 bases from J, the gap between germline ends came to 18 bases. CDR3 sequence: CASSLSNSGNQGYTF. DNA of the CDR3: TGCGCCAGCAGCTTGTCGAATTCAGGGAATCAGGGCTACACCTTC.

The rearrangement uses TRBV25-1 and TRBJ1-1; D remains ambiguous. Germline lookup yields CDR1 MGHDK and CDR2 SYGVNS. The CDR3 runs 15 residues. Between the trimmed V and J ends, which lost 2 bases and 0 bases, there was a span of 10 bases. Written as DNA, the CDR3 is TGTGCCAGCAGTGAAAGTGGGCGCATGAACACTGAAGCTTTCTTT. This encodes CASSESGRMNTEAFF.

The gene calls are TRBV5-5 and TRBJ2-3; TRBD1 agrees at 7 bases. The CDR3 consists of 17 residues. The V segment lost 0 bases and the J segment 6 bases; nucleotides outside the gene matches: 13. Germline-derived CDR1 and CDR2 are SGHKS and YYEKEE (reference sequence). CDR3 DNA sequence: TGTGCCAGCAGCTTGGGGGGTACAGGGGCGTTAATGGATACGCAGTATTTT. Amino acid sequence: CASSLGGTGALMDTQYF.

The gene calls are TRBV3-1 (or the pseudogene TRBV3-2) and TRBJ1-5; D not resolved. V was pared by 0 bases and J by 10 bases, with 7 bases between. Germline CDR1 reads LGHDT; CDR2 reads YNNKEL (reference sequence). The CDR3 has 12 residues. CDR3 residues: CASSQDLGPQHF. Written as DNA, the CDR3 is TGTGCCAGCAGCCAAGATCTCGGTCCCCAGCATTTT.

CDR3 sequence reads: CASSLSDRVETQYF. CDR3 in DNA: TGTGCCAGCAGCTTAAGCGACAGGGTAGAGACCCAGTACTTC. The rearrangement joins TRBV9 to TRBJ2-5; TRBD1 matches 7 bases. Germline V gives CDR1 SGDLS, CDR2 YYNGEE. The CDR3 spans 14 residues. Trimming removed 4 bases from V and 4 bases from J; junction bases left unmatched: 7.

The chain couples TRBV12-5 to TRBJ2-1; 11 nucleotides agree with TRBD2. J gave up 2 bases and V 0 bases, and 12 bases lay outside the gene matches. Germline CDR1 reads LGHNT; CDR2 reads FRNRAP. CDR3 length: 20 residues. CDR3 region: CASGLVGSSGGPRAYNEQFF. CDR3 coding DNA: TGTGCTAGTGGTTTGGTAGGATCTAGCGGGGGGCCCCGGGCCTACAATGAGCAGTTCTTC.

The V call is TRBV2, the J call TRBJ2-4; D gene unclear. This CDR3 contains 18 residues. Germline lookup yields CDR1 SNHLY and CDR2 FYNNEI. V lost 3 bases and J lost 0, with 18 bases in between. Here the CDR3 DNA reads TGTGCCAGCAGTGACCAGGCCGTTACAATTTTAGCCAAAAACATTCAGTACTTC. Its translation: CASSDQAVTILAKNIQYF. The full variable domain, with the rest looked up from reference TRBV2 and TRBJ2-4, is EPEVTQTPSHQVTQMGQEVILRCVPISNHLYFYWYRQILGQKVEFLVSFYNNEISEKSEIFDDQFSVERPDGSNFTLKIRSTKLEDSAMYFCASSDQAVTILAKNIQYFGAGTRLSVL.

DNA of the CDR3: TGTGCCAGCAGTTACTCTTGGGGCTACCAAGAGACCCAGTACTTC. It specifies CASSYSWGYQETQYF. The chain carries TRBV6-5 and TRBJ2-5, with D possibly being TRBD1 (5 bases). This CDR3 contains 15 residues. The germline V and J ends were trimmed by 0 bases and 0 bases, with 8 bases remaining between them. The germline V gene has CDR1 MNHEY and CDR2 SVGAGI.

This chain links TRBV25-1 with TRBJ1-1; D is unclear. CDR3 size: 14 residues. The V gene's germline CDR1 is MGHDK and CDR2 SYGVNS. Trimming removed 3 bases at V and 9 bases at J, with 17 bases between. CDR3 in DNA: TGTGCCAGCAGTGACCGAGGCGGCATCGCCAAAGCTTTCTTT. Translated: CASSDRGGIAKAFF.

This clone was found a few times. The chain links TRBV19 to TRBJ1-5; D is unclear. Looked up from germline, CDR1 is LNHDA and CDR2 is SQIVND (reference sequence). The V end was cut by 3 bases, the J end by 4 bases, with 16 bases between. The CDR3 is made up of 16 amino acids. CDR3 DNA: TGTGCCAGTAGTATCGTCGGGATCGAGCTGAATCAGCCCCAGCATTTT. It encodes CASSIVGIELNQPQHF.

V gene TRBV11-2 combines with J gene TRBJ1-2; maybe TRBD1 (6 bases). This CDR3 has 13 residues. V was clipped by 5 bases and J by 1 base, with 8 bases between them. Looked up from germline, CDR1 is SGHAT and CDR2 is FQNNGV. CDR3 residues: CASSQDSNYGYTF. CDR3 coding DNA: TGTGCCAGCAGCCAGGACAGTAACTATGGCTACACCTTC.

The V gene is TRBV2, the J gene TRBJ1-5, with 12 bases that match TRBD1. The CDR3 sequence is 15 residues long. J lost 4 bases, V lost 8 bases, and 6 bases had no gene match. Germline CDR1 reads SNHLY; CDR2 reads FYNNEI. The CDR3 DNA reads TGTGCCAGCCGCGGGACAGGGGGCAAAAATCAGCCCCAGCATTTT. Its translation is CASRGTGGKNQPQHF.

With respect to this clone: Other nucleotide sequences in the sample specify the same CDR3. The chain links TRBV5-1 to TRBJ1-1, with D hard to call. Trimming shortened V by 0 bases and J by 1 base, and 4 bases separated the two germline ends. Germline V gives CDR1 SGHRS, CDR2 YFSETQ. CDR3 size: 13 residues. CDR3 sequence: CASSLDRNTEAFF. CDR3 in DNA: TGCGCCAGCAGCTTGGATAGGAACACTGAAGCTTTCTTT.

The chain links TRBV2 to TRBJ2-1; TRBD1 is a possible D gene (5 bases). The germline CDR1 and CDR2 sequences are SNHLY and FYNNEI. The CDR3 is 13 amino acids. V was clipped by 4 bases and J by 6 bases, with 10 bases between them. The CDR3 spells CASSGGRVNEQFF. The CDR3 DNA is TGTGCCAGCAGTGGAGGCAGGGTCAATGAGCAGTTCTTC.

This chain uses TRBV25-1 with TRBJ1-2, with D possibly TRBD1 on 6 matching bases. This CDR3 is 14 amino acids long. Looked up from germline, CDR1 is MGHDK and CDR2 is SYGVNS. With 4 bases removed from V and 4 bases from J, the gap between germline ends came to 13 bases. The CDR3 loop is CASSGTVNFYGYTF. CDR3 bases: TGTGCCAGCAGTGGGACAGTGAACTTCTATGGCTACACCTTC.

This clone was seen just once. V is TRBV19 and J is TRBJ1-6, with TRBD1 matching 8 bases. The germline CDR1 and CDR2 sequences are LNHDA and SQIVND (reference sequence). The CDR3 has 14 amino acids. V lost 6 bases to trimming and J lost 5 bases; unmatched junction nucleotides: 3. The CDR3 loop is CASRGQGDNSPLHF. The CDR3 region has the DNA TGTGCCAGTAGAGGACAGGGAGATAATTCACCCCTCCACTTT.

The J gene is TRBJ2-7, the V gene TRBV4-3, with 7 bases identical to TRBD1. This CDR3 is built from 15 residues. The germline CDR1 and CDR2 sequences are LGHNA and YSLEER. V lost 0 bases to trimming and J lost 3 bases; unmatched junction nucleotides: 5. The CDR3 is CASSQDEAGGYEQYF. The CDR3 DNA follows: TGCGCCAGCAGCCAAGATGAGGCAGGGGGCTACGAGCAGTACTTC.

Worth noting for this clone: The same CDR3 can be traced to other DNA sequences in this sample. The rearrangement uses TRBV6-5 and TRBJ1-6; TRBD1 might be the D (5 bases). Trimming stripped 2 bases from V and 8 bases from J, with 7 bases between. CDR3 length equals 13 residues. The germline V gene encodes CDR1 MNHEY and CDR2 SVGAGI. The CDR3 sequence: CASSYGGDSPLHF. The CDR3 coding sequence is TGTGCCAGCAGTTACGGGGGGGATTCACCCCTCCACTTT.

The V and J genes are TRBV13 and TRBJ2-7, with 8 bases identical to TRBD1. J lost 6 bases, V lost 8 bases, and 15 bases had no gene match. Looked up from germline, CDR1 is PRHDT and CDR2 is FYEKMQ (reference sequence). This CDR3 is 15 amino acids long. The CDR3 loop is CASSQQGARYREQYF. In DNA form, the CDR3 reads TGTGCCAGCTCCCAGCAGGGGGCGAGGTACCGCGAGCAGTACTTC.

This clone was recorded once. V gene TRBV11-2 combines with J gene TRBJ1-2; TRBD1 aligns across 8 bases. The V segment lost 1 base and the J segment 8 bases; nucleotides outside the gene matches: 9. The germline V gene encodes CDR1 SGHAT and CDR2 FQNNGV. CDR3 length: 15 residues. CDR3 amino acids: CASSLGTGNNHGYTF. The CDR3 DNA reads TGTGCCAGCAGCTTAGGGACAGGGAATAATCACGGCTACACCTTC. The full variable domain, rest sourced from reference TRBV11-2 and TRBJ1-2, is EAGVAQSPRYKIIEKRQSVAFWCNPISGHATLYWYQQILGQGPKLLIQFQNNGVVDDSQLPKDRFSAERLKGVDSTLKIQPAKLEDSAVYLCASSLGTGNNHGYTFGSGTRLTVV.